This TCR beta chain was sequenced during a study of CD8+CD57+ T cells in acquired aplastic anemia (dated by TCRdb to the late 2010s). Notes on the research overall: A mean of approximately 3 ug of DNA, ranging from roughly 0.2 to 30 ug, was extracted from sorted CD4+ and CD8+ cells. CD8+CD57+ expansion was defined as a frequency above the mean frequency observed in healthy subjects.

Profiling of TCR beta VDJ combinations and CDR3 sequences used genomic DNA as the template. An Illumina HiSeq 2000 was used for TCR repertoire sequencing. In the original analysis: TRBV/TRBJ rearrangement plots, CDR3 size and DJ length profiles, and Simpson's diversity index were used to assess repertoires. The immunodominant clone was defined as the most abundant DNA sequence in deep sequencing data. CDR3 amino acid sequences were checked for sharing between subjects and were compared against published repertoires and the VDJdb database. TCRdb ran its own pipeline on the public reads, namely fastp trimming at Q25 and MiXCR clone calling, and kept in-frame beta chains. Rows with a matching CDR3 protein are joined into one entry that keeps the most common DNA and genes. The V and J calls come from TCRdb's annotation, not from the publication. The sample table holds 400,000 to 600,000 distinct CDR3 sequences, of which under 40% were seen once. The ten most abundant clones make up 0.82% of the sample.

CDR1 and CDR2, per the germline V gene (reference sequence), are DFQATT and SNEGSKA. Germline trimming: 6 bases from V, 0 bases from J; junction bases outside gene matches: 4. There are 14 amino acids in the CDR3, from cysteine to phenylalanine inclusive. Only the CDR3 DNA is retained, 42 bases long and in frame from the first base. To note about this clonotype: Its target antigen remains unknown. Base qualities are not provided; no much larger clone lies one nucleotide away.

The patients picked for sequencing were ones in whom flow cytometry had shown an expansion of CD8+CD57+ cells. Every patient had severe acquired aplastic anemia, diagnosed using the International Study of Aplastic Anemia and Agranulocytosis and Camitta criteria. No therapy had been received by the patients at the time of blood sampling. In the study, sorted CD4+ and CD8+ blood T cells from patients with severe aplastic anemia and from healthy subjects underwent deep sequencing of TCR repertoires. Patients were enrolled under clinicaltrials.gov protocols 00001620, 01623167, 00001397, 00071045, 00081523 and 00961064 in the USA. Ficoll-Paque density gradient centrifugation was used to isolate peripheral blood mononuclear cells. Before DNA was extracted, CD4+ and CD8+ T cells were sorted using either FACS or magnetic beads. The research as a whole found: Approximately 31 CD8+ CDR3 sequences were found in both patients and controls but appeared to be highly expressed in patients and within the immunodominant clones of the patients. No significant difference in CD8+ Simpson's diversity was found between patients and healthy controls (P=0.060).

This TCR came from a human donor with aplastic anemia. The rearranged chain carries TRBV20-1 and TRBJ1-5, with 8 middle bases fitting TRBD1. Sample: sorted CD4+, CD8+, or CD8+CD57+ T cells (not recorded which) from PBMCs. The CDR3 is CSAGDRGSNQPQHF. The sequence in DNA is TGCAGTGCAGGAGACAGGGGTAGCAATCAGCCCCAGCATTTT.